The 8 T cell receptor beta chains below come from one sample, sequenced in a study of shared clonotypes between healthy human individuals. This table comes from immunoSEQ multiplex PCR, and its TCRdb copy is limited to in-frame clones, with some not included. The sample gives a few million clones, 90% to 96% of which show up once; roughly 0.13% is in the top ten. Material: naive CD4+ T cells sorted from blood. As to subset: CD45RA+ positively selected. The receptors originated from a man aged 18 to 29 in good health.

To note about this clone: Other DNA variants within this sample encode the same CDR3. The chain links TRBV7-2 to TRBJ2-7; the D is unclear. Between the trimmed V and J ends, which lost 1 base and 3 bases, there was a span of 7 bases. The germline V gene encodes CDR1 SGHTA and CDR2 FQGNSA. The length of the CDR3 is 13 residues. The CDR3 region is CASSLVSGYEQYF. CDR3 DNA sequence: TGTGCCAGCAGCTTAGTGAGTGGCTACGAGCAGTACTTC.

This clone occurred a few times. Other DNA sequences of this sample code for an identical CDR3. The chain employs TRBV30 and TRBJ1-1; perhaps TRBD1 as D (5 bases). CDR3 size: 13 residues. The ends were cut back, 0 bases at V and 4 bases at J, with 9 bases in the middle. Germline CDR1 and CDR2: GTSNPN and SVGIG (reference sequence). The CDR3 DNA sequence: TGTGCCTGGAGTGTGGGGGGGAGCACTGAAGCTTTCTTT. The encoded protein is CAWSVGGSTEAFF.

This chain links TRBV7-2 with TRBJ1-1, with D perhaps TRBD1 (6 bases). V lost 5 bases and J 0 bases, leaving 16 bases between the germline ends. The CDR3 has 16 residues. Germline V gene data show CDR1 as SGHTA and CDR2 as FQGNSA. CDR3 in amino acids: CASSTSRTAMNTEAFF. In DNA form, the CDR3 reads TGTGCCAGCAGCACAAGCCGGACAGCAATGAACACTGAAGCTTTCTTT.

V gene TRBV5-6 combines with J gene TRBJ2-7; 11 bases match TRBD1. Germline V gene data show CDR1 as SGHDT and CDR2 as YYEEEE. V was pared by 4 bases and J by 3 bases, with 6 bases of the junction left unmatched. This CDR3 contains 15 residues. The CDR3 coding sequence is TGTGCCAGCAGCCCCGGGACAGGGGGACTCTACGAGCAGTACTTC. Protein sequence: CASSPGTGGLYEQYF.

J is TRBJ2-5 and V is TRBV11-3; 9 bases map to TRBD1. With 5 bases clipped from V and 1 base from J, the junction kept 5 bases outside the gene matches. CDR3 size: 15 residues. Germline CDR1 SGHNT, CDR2 YENEEA. CDR3 nucleotides: TGTGCCAGCAGCGCGGGACAGGGCCTCCAAGAGACCCAGTACTTC. Amino acid sequence: CASSAGQGLQETQYF.

V gene TRBV29-1 combines with J gene TRBJ1-2; D not resolved. Trimming removed 1 base from V and 6 bases from J, with 15 bases in between. Germline-derived CDR1 and CDR2 are SQVTM and ANQGSEA. The CDR3 is 14 amino acids. This CDR3 is CSVEVGPQRNGYTF. CDR3 coding DNA: TGCAGCGTTGAAGTGGGCCCGCAGAGAAATGGCTACACCTTC.

The chain uses TRBV18 and TRBJ2-7; 8 bases align to TRBD2. The CDR3 totals 15 residues. Unmatched junction bases numbered 10, after V lost 5 bases and J lost 4 bases. Germline CDR1 is KGHSH and CDR2 is LQKENI. The chain's CDR3 is CASSTLPGGDYEQYF. DNA for the CDR3: TGTGCCAGCTCAACCCTTCCGGGAGGGGATTACGAGCAGTACTTC.

The chain carries TRBV10-3 and TRBJ2-5, with a weak D call TRBD1 (6 bases). CDR3 length: 15 amino acids. Trimming shortened V by 2 bases and J by 1 base, and 11 bases separated the two germline ends. Germline CDR1 reads ENHRY; CDR2 reads SYGVKD. Here the CDR3 reads CAISEPGQFQETQYF. For the CDR3, the DNA is TGTGCCATCAGTGAGCCCGGACAGTTCCAAGAGACCCAGTACTTC.